What follows are 30 T cell receptor beta chains derived from one specimen sequenced in a study of shared clonotypes between healthy human individuals. The assay was immunoSEQ multiplex PCR, and TCRdb's table has in-frame clones only and misses some. The table shows about 2.3 million clones, with more than 85% occurring only once. What was sequenced was naive CD4+ T cells from PBMCs. Subset of the sample: CD45RA+ positively selected. These receptors were collected from a man between 18 and 35 years old in good health. Some clones in this sample may be carry-over from other donors' samples.

This rearrangement joins TRBV6-5 to TRBJ2-1; the match to TRBD2 covers 10 bases. The CDR3 runs 14 residues. V lost 8 bases, J lost 2 bases, and 3 bases stayed unmatched. From germline, CDR1 is MNHEY and CDR2 SVGAGI. CDR3 sequence (DNA): TGTGCCAGCGGCACTAGCGGGACCTACAATGAGCAGTTCTTC. This encodes CASGTSGTYNEQFF.

As regards this clone: This sample also contains other DNA sequences that code for the same CDR3. The chain employs TRBV9 and TRBJ2-2; D gene ambiguous. Germline V gives CDR1 SGDLS, CDR2 YYNGEE. The CDR3 has 15 amino acids. Between the trimmed V and J ends, which lost 0 bases and 1 base, there was a span of 7 bases. The CDR3 bases are TGTGCCAGCAGCGTAGGTCAAGGGAACACCGGGGAGCTGTTTTTT. This sequence encodes CASSVGQGNTGELFF.

The chain has TRBV2 and TRBJ1-1; maybe TRBD1 (5 bases). The CDR3 contains 15 residues. V was pared by 4 bases and J by 5 bases, with 17 bases between. The V gene's germline CDR1 is SNHLY and CDR2 FYNNEI. The CDR3 is CASSGGPLGGTEAFF. DNA for the CDR3: TGTGCCAGCAGTGGGGGCCCTTTGGGAGGGACTGAAGCTTTCTTT.

The rearrangement links TRBV12-5 to TRBJ2-3, with D uncertain. The CDR3 length is 14 residues. In germline, CDR1 is LGHNT, CDR2 FRNRAP. Trimming took off 3 bases at V and 4 bases at J, with 11 bases between the two ends. CDR3 sequence reads: CASGLGLVADTQYF. Written as DNA, the CDR3 is TGTGCTAGTGGTTTAGGGCTGGTTGCAGATACGCAGTATTTT.

The CDR3, as DNA: TGTGCCATCAGTGAGTCACAGAAACAGCCCCAGCATTTT. Its protein product is CAISESQKQPQHF. The V gene is TRBV10-3, the J gene TRBJ1-5; D not resolved. This CDR3 has 13 amino acids. Germline V gene lookup returns CDR1 ENHRY and CDR2 SYGVKD. Trimming cost V 0 bases and J 7 bases, with 7 bases left between them.

V usage is TRBV19 and J usage is TRBJ1-2; the D is unclear. CDR3 length equals 12 residues. V was cut by 2 bases and J by 4 bases, with 5 bases left in between. Germline V gives CDR1 LNHDA, CDR2 SQIVND (reference sequence). CDR3 region: CASSIQAYGYTF. DNA for the CDR3: TGTGCCAGTAGTATACAGGCCTATGGCTACACCTTC. The variable domain in full, completed from reference TRBV19 and TRBJ1-2, reads DGGITQSPKYLFRKEGQNVTLSCEQNLNHDAMYWYRQDPGQGLRLIYYSQIVNDFQKGDIAEGYSVSREKKESFPLTVTSAQKNPTAFYLCASSIQAYGYTFGSGTRLTVV.

The chain joins TRBV2 to TRBJ1-3, with D perhaps TRBD1 (5 bases). V shed 1 base and J shed 2 bases, with 9 bases lying between them. The germline V gene encodes CDR1 SNHLY and CDR2 FYNNEI. The CDR3 loop spans 15 amino acids. The CDR3 protein is CASSEVWGTGNTIYF. In DNA, the CDR3 is TGTGCCAGCAGTGAAGTCTGGGGGACTGGAAACACCATATATTTT. Variable domain in full (rest from reference TRBV2 and TRBJ1-3): EPEVTQTPSHQVTQMGQEVILRCVPISNHLYFYWYRQILGQKVEFLVSFYNNEISEKSEIFDDQFSVERPDGSNFTLKIRSTKLEDSAMYFCASSEVWGTGNTIYFGEGSWLTVV.

The genes are TRBV5-4 and TRBJ2-7; D is possibly TRBD1 (6 bases). Germline loops: CDR1 SGHNT, CDR2 YYREEE (reference sequence). Trimming left V 2 bases short and J 0 bases short, with 9 bases between. The CDR3 contains 14 residues. As DNA, the CDR3 is TGTGCCAGCAGCTTCGGACAGAGCTCCTACGAGCAGTACTTC. As protein: CASSFGQSSYEQYF. Using reference TRBV5-4 and TRBJ2-7 for the parts outside the CDR3, the full variable domain is ETGVTQSPTHLIKTRGQQVTLRCSSQSGHNTVSWYQQALGQGPQFIFQYYREEENGRGNFPPRFSGLQFPNYSSELNVNALELDDSALYLCASSFGQSSYEQYFGPGTRLTVT.

This clone has only one observation. The chain recombines TRBV19 with TRBJ2-7; TRBD1 matches at 12 bases. This CDR3 spans 15 amino acids. Germline assignment: CDR1 LNHDA and CDR2 SQIVND (reference sequence). The CDR3: CAGGQGAKAPYEQYF. CDR3 DNA: TGTGCAGGGGGACAGGGGGCGAAAGCACCCTACGAGCAGTACTTC.

The chain carries TRBV4-1 and TRBJ1-3, with D possibly being TRBD1 (6 bases). Germline CDR1 reads MGHRA; CDR2 reads YSYEKL. The length of the CDR3 is 15 residues. V was clipped by 5 bases and J by 0 bases, with 11 bases between them. CDR3 in DNA: TGCGCCAGCAGCATGGGGGGCAACTCTGGAAACACCATATATTTT. This translates into CASSMGGNSGNTIYF.

The CDR3 region is CASWVVSPGYGYTF. CDR3 in DNA: TGTGCCAGTTGGGTGGTGTCCCCAGGCTATGGCTACACCTTC. The J gene is TRBJ1-2, the V gene TRBV5-6; D unclear. The V gene's germline CDR1 is SGHDT and CDR2 YYEEEE. CDR3 length equals 14 residues. Between the trimmed V and J ends, which lost 8 bases and 4 bases, there was a span of 18 bases. Full variable domain (remainder filled in from reference TRBV5-6 and TRBJ1-2): DAGVTQSPTHLIKTRGQQVTLRCSPKSGHDTVSWYQQALGQGPQFIFQYYEEEERQRGNFPDRFSGHQFPNYSSELNVNALLLGDSALYLCASWVVSPGYGYTFGSGTRLTVV.

The rearrangement uses TRBV28 and TRBJ1-2, with D unclear. This CDR3 comprises 11 residues. Germline loops: CDR1 MDHEN, CDR2 SYDVKM. V gave up 6 bases and J gave up 5 bases, with 7 bases separating them. CDR3 DNA sequence: TGTGCCAGCAGGACTGAGTATGGCTACACCTTC. Amino acids: CASRTEYGYTF.

This clone was detected once. Other DNA sequences within the sample encode an identical CDR3. The chain recombines TRBV28 with TRBJ2-7; D uncertain. The V end lost 6 bases, the J end lost 2 bases, and 14 bases lay between the germline ends. The CDR3 loop spans 14 amino acids. Germline CDR1 and CDR2: MDHEN and SYDVKM. Here the CDR3 reads CASSPSGLTYEQYF. The CDR3 DNA reads TGTGCCAGCAGCCCCTCAGGCCTAACCTACGAGCAGTACTTC.

To note about this clone: The identical CDR3 is also encoded by other nucleotide sequences in the sample. The chain employs TRBV7-2 and TRBJ2-7; no firm D call. This CDR3 contains 13 residues. Germline V gene data show CDR1 as SGHTA and CDR2 as FQGNSA. Trimming cost V 0 bases and J 1 base, with 4 bases left between them. For the CDR3, the DNA is TGTGCCAGCAGCTTAGCCGTGTCCTACGAGCAGTACTTC. Amino acids: CASSLAVSYEQYF.

The chain couples TRBV19 to TRBJ2-7; TRBD1 aligns across 9 bases. The V segment lost 3 bases and the J segment 4 bases; nucleotides outside the gene matches: 7. Germline CDR1 reads LNHDA; CDR2 reads SQIVND (reference sequence). This CDR3 has 15 amino acids. The CDR3 DNA reads TGTGCCAGTAGTATCGGGACAGGGATCGGTTACGAGCAGTACTTC. Its translation: CASSIGTGIGYEQYF.

With regard to this clone: This specimen includes other DNA sequences encoding the same CDR3. The genes are TRBV5-4 and TRBJ1-3; 10 nucleotides agree with TRBD1. Per the germline V gene, CDR1 is SGHNT and CDR2 is YYREEE (reference sequence). The CDR3 covers 15 residues. Trimming took 4 bases from V and 2 from J; bases not matched to a gene: 3. For the CDR3, the DNA is TGTGCCAGCAGCCCCGGGACAGGGGCTGGAAACACCATATATTTT. Translated, it gives CASSPGTGAGNTIYF.

The rearrangement joins TRBV27 to TRBJ1-2; 8 positions match TRBD1. This CDR3 spans 17 amino acids. V gave up 5 bases and J gave up 4 bases; unmatched junction bases: 15. Germline CDR1 MNHEY, CDR2 SMNVEV (reference sequence). The DNA for the CDR3 is TGTGCCAGCAGTCTGCCCCAGCAGGGGGCCCTCGGCTATGGCTACACCTTC. It encodes CASSLPQQGALGYGYTF.

V usage is TRBV5-4 and J usage is TRBJ2-2; no clear D. V was clipped by 1 base and J by 3 bases, with 13 bases between them. The CDR3 is 16 residues long. Germline CDR1 and CDR2: SGHNT and YYREEE (reference sequence). The chain's CDR3 is CASSLFPGTDTGELFF. The CDR3 nucleotides read TGTGCCAGCAGCTTGTTCCCCGGTACGGACACCGGGGAGCTGTTTTTT.

The chain combines TRBV9 with TRBJ2-3, with D maybe TRBD2 (5 bases). V was pared by 7 bases and J by 0 bases, with 9 bases between. This CDR3 is 13 amino acids long. Germline V lookup: CDR1 SGDLS, CDR2 YYNGEE. In DNA, the CDR3 is TGTGCCAGCGGTTCGGGGAGCACAGATACGCAGTATTTT. This gives the protein CASGSGSTDTQYF. Supplemented by reference TRBV9 and TRBJ2-3, the full variable domain reads DSGVTQTPKHLITATGQRVTLRCSPRSGDLSVYWYQQSLDQGLQFLIQYYNGEERAKGNILERFSAQQFPDLHSELNLSSLELGDSALYFCASGSGSTDTQYFGPGTRLTVL.

The chain joins TRBV7-2 to TRBJ2-3; TRBD2 matches at 7 bases. This CDR3 region has 17 residues. Germline CDR1 reads SGHTA; CDR2 reads FQGNSA. Losses at the gene ends were 5 bases for V and 4 bases for J; bases not matched to a gene: 15. The CDR3 spells CASSPRVSWSGADTQYF. CDR3 coding DNA: TGTGCCAGCAGCCCCCGTGTTAGCTGGAGCGGGGCAGATACGCAGTATTTT.

The count of this clone is one. This chain joins TRBV5-1 and TRBJ2-1; TRBD2 matches 10 bases. Germline assignment: CDR1 SGHRS and CDR2 YFSETQ. This CDR3 contains 17 residues. The junction had 8 bases not matched to a gene; V was cut back by 1 base and J by 4 bases. CDR3 sequence reads: CASSLYSSGSIYNEQFF. CDR3 coding DNA: TGCGCCAGCAGCTTGTATTCTAGCGGGAGTATTTACAATGAGCAGTTCTTC.

V is TRBV30 and J is TRBJ1-3; tentative D call: TRBD1 (6 bases). The CDR3 contains 15 residues. The V gene lost 1 base and the J gene lost 0 bases, with 10 bases spanning the gap. Germline V CDR1 and CDR2: GTSNPN, SVGIG (reference sequence). The CDR3 nucleotides are TGTGCCTGGAGTGCCAGGGACATCTCTGGAAACACCATATATTTT. Its translation is CAWSARDISGNTIYF.

The chain joins TRBV4-1 to TRBJ2-3; 12 nucleotides agree with TRBD2. The CDR3 has 17 amino acids. Germline lookup yields CDR1 MGHRA and CDR2 YSYEKL. Trimming took 2 bases from V and 4 from J; bases not matched to a gene: 7. For the CDR3, the DNA is TGCGCCAGCAGCCAAACGACTAGCGGGAGAGTCGCAGATACGCAGTATTTT. It specifies CASSQTTSGRVADTQYF.

The V and J genes are TRBV15 and TRBJ1-4; no reliable D call. This CDR3 spans 13 amino acids. V lost 5 bases, J lost 8 bases, and 12 bases lay in between. Germline V gene sequence: CDR1 LNHNV, CDR2 YYDKDF (reference sequence). CDR3 nucleotides: TGTGCCACCAGCCCCCGGTTAGGGGAAAAACTGTTTTTT. This encodes CATSPRLGEKLFF.

The V call is TRBV28, the J call TRBJ2-3, with a possible D match to TRBD2 (5 bases). The CDR3 extends over 15 amino acids. Per the germline V gene, CDR1 is MDHEN and CDR2 is SYDVKM. Trimming left V 5 bases short and J 0 bases short, with 12 bases between. This chain's CDR3 is CASSPAGQSTDTQYF. CDR3 DNA sequence: TGTGCCAGCAGTCCCGCGGGTCAGAGCACAGATACGCAGTATTTT.

The J gene is TRBJ2-7, the V gene TRBV28; 8 nucleotides match TRBD2. V lost 4 bases to trimming and J lost 2 bases; unmatched junction nucleotides: 7. Germline V gene data show CDR1 as MDHEN and CDR2 as SYDVKM. There are 15 residues in the CDR3. This chain's CDR3 is CASSSAAGDTYEQYF. In DNA form, the CDR3 reads TGTGCCAGCAGTTCAGCAGCGGGGGATACCTACGAGCAGTACTTC.

On this clone: A clone one base away is much larger, so this may be a read error. Other DNA sequences in this specimen translate into the identical CDR3. The chain is built from TRBV28 and TRBJ1-1, with a tentative D call TRBD1 (5 bases). This CDR3 region has 13 residues. Trimming cost V 4 bases and J 1 base, with 7 bases left between them. Germline loops: CDR1 MDHEN, CDR2 SYDVKM. The DNA for the CDR3 is TGTGCCAGCAGTTCGACAGCGAACACTGAAGCTTTCTTT. Translating it yields CASSSTANTEAFF.

The V call is TRBV9, the J call TRBJ2-5; a possible D gene is TRBD2 (6 bases). Trimming shortened V by 1 base and J by 5 bases, and 18 bases separated the two germline ends. Germline V gives CDR1 SGDLS, CDR2 YYNGEE. The CDR3 runs 16 residues. The CDR3, as DNA: TGTGCCAGCAGCGTATGGGACTCCCAGCTCCGGGAGACCCAGTACTTC. Translating gives CASSVWDSQLRETQYF.

This clone showed up just once. The chain joins TRBV4-3 to TRBJ1-2; D is uncertain. The CDR3 is made up of 15 amino acids. Trimming took 3 bases from V and 2 from J, leaving 13 bases between them. Germline V gives CDR1 LGHNA, CDR2 YSLEER. The CDR3 nucleotides are TGCGCCAGCAGCCAGGGAGCCGGGATCAACTATGGCTACACCTTC. Translated, it gives CASSQGAGINYGYTF.

The J gene is TRBJ1-5, the V gene TRBV5-1; 7 nucleotides match TRBD1. Germline V lookup: CDR1 SGHRS, CDR2 YFSETQ. J was trimmed by 10 bases and V by 4 bases; bases with no gene match: 8. The CDR3 consists of 13 residues. Here the CDR3 reads CASSPQGEEPQHF. The CDR3, as DNA: TGCGCCAGCAGCCCTCAGGGGGAGGAACCCCAGCATTTT. The full variable domain, in which reference TRBV5-1 and TRBJ1-5 provide the parts outside the CDR3, is KAGVTQTPRYLIKTRGQQVTLSCSPISGHRSVSWYQQTPGQGLQFLFEYFSETQRNKGNFPGRFSGRQFSNSRSEMNVSTLELGDSALYLCASSPQGEEPQHFGDGTRLSIL.